This TCR beta chain was recovered during a study of Ad26.COV2.S vaccination and SARS-CoV-2 variants (dated by TCRdb to the early 2020s). Concerning the study at large: Donors in the vaccine arm were drawn from COV1001, a multicentre, randomized, double-blind, placebo-controlled phase I-IIa trial testing Ad26.COV2.S in healthy adults. A total of 32 samples were included in the TCR-sequenced set, comprising around 20 Ad26.COV2.S vaccine recipients, 5 placebo recipients and 8 SARS-CoV-2 convalescent individuals. Trial participants were randomized into five groups of five, in which low-dose or high-dose Ad26.COV2.S was given once or twice, or placebo was given on both occasions. Ad26.COV2.S was given intramuscularly at 5x10^10 or 1x10^11 viral particles, as a single shot or as two shots 56 days apart. Sequencing of the TCRbeta repertoire served to evaluate the specificity and breadth of SARS-CoV-2-reactive T cell receptors following Ad26.COV2.S vaccination. Blinding of investigators to trial group allocation was maintained during experiments and outcome assessment.

TCRbeta CDR3 regions were sequenced with the immunoSEQ Assay. After extraction, genomic DNA underwent amplification by bias-controlled multiplex PCR, followed by high-throughput sequencing. Regarding the original processing steps: To quantify the absolute abundance of every unique TCRbeta CDR3 region, sequences were collapsed and filtered. T cell fraction was estimated by normalizing TCRbeta template counts to usable DNA, which was measured by amplifying reference genes present in all nucleated cells. Repertoire TCRs were annotated as SARS-CoV-2-specific by exact matching of V gene, CDR3 amino acid sequence and J gene to a known reactive TCR set. The reference SARS-CoV-2 TCR set came from MIRA and was filtered for enrichment in COVID-19-positive ImmuneCODE repertoires, removing public or cross-reactive TCRs. Using the MIRA antigens, annotated TCRs were further analysed by specific ORF or by position within an ORF. Breadth was defined as annotated unique rearrangements over total unique productive rearrangements; depth was the summed frequency of those rearrangements. Group comparisons of TCR breadth used two-sided Wilcoxon rank-sum tests. In TCRdb, the immuneACCESS table is reduced to in-frame sequences with V and J assigned. These tables do not hold every clone; where another copy was compared, an unresolved V gene accounts for under half, and the others remain unexplained. The DNA gave D and trimming, while V, J and clone size come from that table. In this sample the table shows about 680,000 clones, more than 80% of which occur a single time. The biggest ten clones account for about 1.5% of the sample.

The treatment or condition label of this sample denotes: approximately 18 received Ad26.COV2.S at low or high dose, single or two shots; roughly five received placebo; per-sample allocation not given. For vaccine and placebo recipients, the sequenced repertoires came from samples collected on day 63 after the first injection. Between 29 July and 7 August 2020, Cohort 1b enrolled around 25 adults aged 18-55 years at one site in Boston, USA. Ad26.COV2.S was a replication-incompetent adenovirus type 26 vector that expressed a prefusion-stabilized SARS-CoV-2 spike protein derived from the original Wuhan strain. Worth noting for this clone: The specificity of this receptor is unknown. No base quality information exists; no much larger clone differs at one position.

Study-wide conclusions, independent of this receptor: According to the authors, total T cell responses may have been underestimated by the TCR breadth and depth analyses. After vaccination, substantial breadth of spike-specific CD8+ and CD4+ T cell responses was reported. Comparing responses between vaccine doses or regimens was not something the study was powered to do. Spike-specific TCR breadth was higher in Ad26.COV2.S recipients than in placebo recipients (P = 0.0014). Vaccine and placebo recipients had similar non-spike TCR breadth, a finding consistent with the vaccine containing only spike.

The TCR was taken from a person between 18 and 60 years old who received the Ad26.COV2.S COVID-19 vaccine or a placebo. The sequenced sample was peripheral blood, obtained in a trial of Ad26.COV2.S vaccine versus placebo.

The sequenced DNA: TGTGCCAGTAACCCTGGACCCGACAGGAAAGAGACCCAGTACTTC. Protein translation: CASNPGPDRKETQYF. The chain employs TRBV19 and TRBJ2-5; TRBD1 is possibly the D segment (6 matching bases). Including the terminal cysteine and phenylalanine, the CDR3 comprises 15 residues. The DNA shown is the 45-base CDR3, in frame from base 1. The trim is 7 bases for V and 3 bases for J, with a gap of 18 bases between the germline ends. The germline V gene (reference sequence) provides CDR1 LNHDA and CDR2 SQIVND.